This TCR beta chain emerged from a study of T cell changes during pregnancy in multiple sclerosis. J was trimmed by 3 bases and V by 2 bases; bases with no gene match: 1. Germline V lookup: CDR1 ENHRY, CDR2 SYGVKD. The CDR3 is 14 amino acids. Measured with immunoSEQ multiplex PCR; TCRdb has only the in-frame clones, and not every one. The table records about 59,000 clones, 80% to 90% of them present only once. The receptor comes from a human donor whose cells served as feeder cells for cultures in a pregnancy study. V usage is TRBV10-3 and J usage is TRBJ1-2, with 9 bases aligning to TRBD1. What was sequenced was peripheral blood from another person, used as feeder cells. CDR3 sequence (DNA): TGTGCCATCAGTGAGGACAGGGGGGACTATGGCTACACCTTC. Amino acids: CAISEDRGDYGYTF.